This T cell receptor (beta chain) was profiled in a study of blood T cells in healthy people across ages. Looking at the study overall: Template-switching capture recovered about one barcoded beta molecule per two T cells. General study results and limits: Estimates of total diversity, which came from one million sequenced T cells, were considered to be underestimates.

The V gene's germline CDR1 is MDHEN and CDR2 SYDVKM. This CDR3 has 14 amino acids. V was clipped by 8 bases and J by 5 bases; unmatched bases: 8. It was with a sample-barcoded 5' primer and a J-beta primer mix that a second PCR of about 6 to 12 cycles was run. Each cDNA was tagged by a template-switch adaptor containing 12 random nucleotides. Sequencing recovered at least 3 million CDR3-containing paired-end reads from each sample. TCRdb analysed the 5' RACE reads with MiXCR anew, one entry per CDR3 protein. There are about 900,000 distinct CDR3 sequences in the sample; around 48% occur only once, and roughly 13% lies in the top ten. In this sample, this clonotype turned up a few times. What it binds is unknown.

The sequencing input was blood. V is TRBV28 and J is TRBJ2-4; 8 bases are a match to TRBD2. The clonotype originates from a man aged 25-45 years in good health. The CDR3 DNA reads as TGTGCCAGCGGGAGACGGGGGGGTGAAAACATTCAGTACTTC. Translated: CASGRRGGENIQYF.